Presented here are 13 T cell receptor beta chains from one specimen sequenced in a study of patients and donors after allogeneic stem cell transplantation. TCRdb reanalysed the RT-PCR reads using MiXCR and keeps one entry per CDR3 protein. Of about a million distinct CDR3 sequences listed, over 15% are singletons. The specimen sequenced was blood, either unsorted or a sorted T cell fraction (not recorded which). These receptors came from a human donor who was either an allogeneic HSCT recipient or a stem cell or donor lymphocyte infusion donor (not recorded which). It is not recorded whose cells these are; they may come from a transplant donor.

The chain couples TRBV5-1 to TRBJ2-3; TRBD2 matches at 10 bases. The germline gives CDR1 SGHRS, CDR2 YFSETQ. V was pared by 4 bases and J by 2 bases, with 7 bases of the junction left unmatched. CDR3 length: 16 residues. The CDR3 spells CASSRDLAGDTDTQYF. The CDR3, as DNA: TGCGCCAGCAGCCGGGATCTAGCGGGGGACACAGATACGCAGTATTTT.

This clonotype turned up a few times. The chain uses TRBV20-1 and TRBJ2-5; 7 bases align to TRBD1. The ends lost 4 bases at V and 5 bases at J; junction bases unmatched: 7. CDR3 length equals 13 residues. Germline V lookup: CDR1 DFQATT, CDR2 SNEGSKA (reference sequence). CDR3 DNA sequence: TGCAGTGCTACACGGGACAGCCCCGAGACCCAGTACTTC. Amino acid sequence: CSATRDSPETQYF.

Here the CDR3 reads CASSYGQGWNEQFF. In nucleotides, the CDR3 is TGTGCCAGCAGCTACGGACAGGGGTGGAATGAGCAGTTCTTC. The chain has TRBV7-9 and TRBJ2-1; 9 positions agree with TRBD1. This CDR3 region has 14 residues. The V segment lost 4 bases and the J segment 7 bases; nucleotides outside the gene matches: 5. The V gene's germline CDR1 is SEHNR and CDR2 FQNEAQ (reference sequence).

The CDR3 coding sequence is TGTGCCACCAGCAGAGATCTAGCGGGAGGGCCAGGGAATGAGCAGTTCTTC. Its protein product is CATSRDLAGGPGNEQFF. This chain connects TRBV15 to TRBJ2-1; 12 positions match TRBD2. V lost 0 bases to trimming and J lost 7 bases; unmatched junction nucleotides: 7. Per the germline V gene, CDR1 is LNHNV and CDR2 is YYDKDF (reference sequence). This CDR3 region has 17 residues.

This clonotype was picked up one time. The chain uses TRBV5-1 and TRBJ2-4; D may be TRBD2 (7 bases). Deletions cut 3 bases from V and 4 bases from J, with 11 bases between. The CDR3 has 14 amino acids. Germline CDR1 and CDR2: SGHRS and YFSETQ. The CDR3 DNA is TGCGCCAGCAGCTACGGGGGGCAGAAAAACATTCAGTACTTC. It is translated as CASSYGGQKNIQYF.

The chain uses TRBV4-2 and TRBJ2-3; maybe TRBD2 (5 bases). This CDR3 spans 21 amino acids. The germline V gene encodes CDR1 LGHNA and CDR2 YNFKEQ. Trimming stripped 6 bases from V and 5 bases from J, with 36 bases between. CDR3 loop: CASRYGGGRGLLVEGKDTQYF. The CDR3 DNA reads TGTGCCAGCAGATACGGTGGCGGCCGGGGTCTGCTCGTCGAGGGCAAAGATACGCAGTATTTT.

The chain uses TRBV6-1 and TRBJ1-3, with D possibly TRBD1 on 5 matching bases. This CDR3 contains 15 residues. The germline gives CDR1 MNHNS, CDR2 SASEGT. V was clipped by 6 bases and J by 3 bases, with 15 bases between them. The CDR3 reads CASSLGTFRGNTIYF. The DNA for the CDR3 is TGTGCCAGCAGCCTAGGGACCTTCCGTGGAAACACCATATATTTT.

This chain's CDR3 is CSASWRQSYEQYF. In DNA, the CDR3 is TGCAGTGCTAGCTGGAGGCAGTCCTACGAGCAGTACTTC. J is TRBJ2-7 and V is TRBV20-1, with a possible D match to TRBD2 (5 bases). The V gene lost 3 bases and the J gene lost 1 base, with 10 bases spanning the gap. Germline assignment: CDR1 DFQATT and CDR2 SNEGSKA (reference sequence). CDR3 length equals 13 residues.

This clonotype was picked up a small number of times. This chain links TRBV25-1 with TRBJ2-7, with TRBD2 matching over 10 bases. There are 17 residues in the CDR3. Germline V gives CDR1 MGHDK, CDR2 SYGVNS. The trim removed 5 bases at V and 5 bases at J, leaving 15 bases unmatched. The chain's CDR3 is CASSSRLTGTSDHEQYF. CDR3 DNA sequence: TGTGCCAGCAGTTCCCGCTTAACCGGGACTAGCGACCACGAGCAGTACTTC.

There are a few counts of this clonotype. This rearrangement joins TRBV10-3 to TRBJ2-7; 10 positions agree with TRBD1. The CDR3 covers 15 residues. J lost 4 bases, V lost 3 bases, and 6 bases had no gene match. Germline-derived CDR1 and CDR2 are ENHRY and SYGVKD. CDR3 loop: CAISDRDRGLYEQYF. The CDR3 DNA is TGTGCCATCAGTGACCGAGACAGGGGGCTATACGAGCAGTACTTC.

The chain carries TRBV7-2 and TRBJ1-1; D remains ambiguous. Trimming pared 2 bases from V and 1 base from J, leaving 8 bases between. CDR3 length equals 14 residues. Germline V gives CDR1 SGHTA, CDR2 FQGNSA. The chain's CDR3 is CASSLSIQNTEAFF. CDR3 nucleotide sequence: TGTGCCAGCAGCTTATCAATTCAGAACACTGAAGCTTTCTTT.

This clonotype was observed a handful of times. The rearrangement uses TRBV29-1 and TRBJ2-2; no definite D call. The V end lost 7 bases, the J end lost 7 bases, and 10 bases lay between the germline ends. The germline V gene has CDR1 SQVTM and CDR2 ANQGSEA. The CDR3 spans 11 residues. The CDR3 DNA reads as TGCAGCGCGTCGAACCTCGGGGAGCTGTTTTTT. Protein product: CSASNLGELFF.

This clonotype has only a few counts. In DNA form, the CDR3 reads TGTGCCAGCACTCGGGGTCTAGCGGGAGGGAGAGAGCAGTACTTC. Encoded protein: CASTRGLAGGREQYF. The chain employs TRBV2 and TRBJ2-7, with 12 bases aligning to TRBD2. Per the germline V gene, CDR1 is SNHLY and CDR2 is FYNNEI. The trim removed 7 bases at V and 7 bases at J, leaving 11 bases unmatched. CDR3 size: 15 residues. The full variable domain, its missing parts supplied by reference TRBV2 and TRBJ2-7, is EPEVTQTPSHQVTQMGQEVILRCVPISNHLYFYWYRQILGQKVEFLVSFYNNEISEKSEIFDDQFSVERPDGSNFTLKIRSTKLEDSAMYFCASTRGLAGGREQYFGPGTRLTVT.